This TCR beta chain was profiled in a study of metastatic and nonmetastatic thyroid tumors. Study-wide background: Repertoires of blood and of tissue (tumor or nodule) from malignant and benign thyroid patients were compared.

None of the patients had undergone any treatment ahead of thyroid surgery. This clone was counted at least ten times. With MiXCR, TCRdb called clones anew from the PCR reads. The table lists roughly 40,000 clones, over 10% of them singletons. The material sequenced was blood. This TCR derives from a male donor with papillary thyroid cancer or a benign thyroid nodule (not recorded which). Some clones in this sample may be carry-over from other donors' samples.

The CDR3 region is CASGLAGDIDTQYF. CDR3 DNA sequence: TGCGCCAGCGGCCTAGCGGGAGATATAGATACGCAGTATTTT. The rearrangement uses TRBV10-2 and TRBJ2-3; 10 nucleotides line up with TRBD2. The CDR3 sequence is 14 residues long. CDR1 WSHSY and CDR2 SAAADI come from the germline V gene. J was trimmed by 5 bases and V by 8 bases; bases with no gene match: 7.